These 3 T cell receptor beta chains originate from one sample sequenced in a study of shared clonotypes between healthy human individuals (dated by TCRdb to 2019 to 2021). The library was produced with the immunoSEQ multiplex PCR assay. Held by TCRdb, this immuneACCESS table contains in-frame sequences only and omits some clones. Under half of the omission traces to an unresolved V gene where checked; the cause of the rest is unknown. The sample profile shows approximately 650,000 clones; 95% of them were found once. The ten largest account for 0.11% of the sample. CD8 naive samples were obtained by positive selection for CCR7 among CD45RO-negative cells, yielding a CD45RA+CCR7+ population from which TemRA cells were excluded. The specimen sequenced was naive CD8+ T cells sorted from blood. The cell subset or site label, read with the paper, signifies: CD45RA+CCR7+. The receptor source for this set is a woman between 25 and 40 years old in good health.

The rearrangement links TRBV28 to TRBJ2-3, with a weak D call TRBD2 (5 bases). CDR3 length: 14 amino acids. Trimming shortened V by 6 bases and J by 0 bases, and 10 bases separated the two germline ends. Germline V gene lookup returns CDR1 MDHEN and CDR2 SYDVKM. The CDR3 region has the DNA TGTGCCAGCAGAGAAGCGGCAAGCACAGATACGCAGTATTTT. Amino acid sequence: CASREAASTDTQYF.

The rearrangement uses TRBV30 and TRBJ2-5; 12 bases are a match to TRBD2. The end of the DNA is better explained by TRBJ2-7, so the J call may be wrong. The V gene's germline CDR1 is GTSNPN and CDR2 SVGIG (reference sequence). The CDR3 contains 15 residues. CDR3 in DNA: TGTGCCTGGAGCTCCGGACTAGCGGGGCGGTACGAGCAGTACTTC. Residues: CAWSSGLAGRYEQYF.

This clone was seen just once. The chain recombines TRBV29-1 with TRBJ1-1, with TRBD1 matching 9 bases. The J segment lost 4 bases and the V segment lost 5 bases, leaving 8 bases of the junction unmatched. CDR1 is SQVTM, CDR2 ANQGSEA, per germline. This CDR3 is 14 amino acids long. CDR3 in amino acids: CSVPGTGFRTEAFF. The CDR3 DNA follows: TGCAGCGTTCCCGGGACAGGGTTTCGCACTGAAGCTTTCTTT.